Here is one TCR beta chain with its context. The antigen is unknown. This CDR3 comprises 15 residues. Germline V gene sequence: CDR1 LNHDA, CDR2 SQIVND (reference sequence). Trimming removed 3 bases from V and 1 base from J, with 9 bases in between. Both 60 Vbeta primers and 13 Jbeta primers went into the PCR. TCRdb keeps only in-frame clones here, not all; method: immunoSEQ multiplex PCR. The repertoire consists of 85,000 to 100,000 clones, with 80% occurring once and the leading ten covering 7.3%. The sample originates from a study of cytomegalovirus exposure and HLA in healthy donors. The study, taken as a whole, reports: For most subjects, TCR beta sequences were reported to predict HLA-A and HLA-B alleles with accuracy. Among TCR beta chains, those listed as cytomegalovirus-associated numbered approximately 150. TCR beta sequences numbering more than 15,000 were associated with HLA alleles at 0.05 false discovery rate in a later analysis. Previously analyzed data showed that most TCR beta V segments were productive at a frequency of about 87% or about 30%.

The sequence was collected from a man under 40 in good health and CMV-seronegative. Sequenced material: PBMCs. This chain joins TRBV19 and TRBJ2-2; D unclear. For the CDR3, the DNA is TGTGCCAGTAGTATGATCACTAAGAACACCGGGGAGCTGTTTTTT. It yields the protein CASSMITKNTGELFF.